This T cell receptor (beta chain) was found in a study of blood T cell repertoires in COVID-19. In the study overall: Acute and convalescent COVID-19 samples came from the United States, Italy and Spain. From T cells, B-cell-depleted T cells, or PBMCs came the material, which was cDNA or gDNA.

How the authors handled the data: Researchers report that nucleated cell counts were estimated from reference gene primer amplification. Assay used: immunoSEQ multiplex PCR; TCRdb lists only in-frame clones, some missing. For V, J and clone size, that table is used; D and trimming come from the DNA. The table has nearly 30,000 clones, 70% to 90% seen once. V lost 2 bases and J 0 bases, leaving 14 bases between the germline ends. Germline V gene lookup returns CDR1 SGHDN and CDR2 FVKESK. CDR3 length: 17 residues. Specimen: peripheral blood. This receptor was identified in a human donor in a cohort sampled during active COVID-19. The chain links TRBV14 to TRBJ1-3; D call uncertain. The CDR3 DNA follows: TGTGCCAGCAGCCAATACGCCAGGACTTACTCTGGAAACACCATATATTTT. Translated: CASSQYARTYSGNTIYF.